This T cell receptor beta chain was found in a study of blood T cell repertoires in COVID-19. Study-level information: Samples of COVID-19 (acute and convalescent) were obtained from the United States, Italy and Spain. The analysed material was cDNA or gDNA that came from T cells, B-cell-depleted T cells, or PBMCs.

Per the original methods: Reference gene primer amplification in the assay estimated nucleated cell counts. TCRdb keeps only in-frame clones here, not all; method: immunoSEQ multiplex PCR. V and J calls and clone size are given by that table; D and trimming were obtained from the DNA. The data show around 200,000 clones, approximately 78% seen once. Germline CDR1 reads MGHRA; CDR2 reads YSYEKL. J gave up 0 bases and V 0 bases, and 9 bases lay outside the gene matches. This CDR3 has 18 residues. This clonotype was sampled from an elderly woman with active or convalescent COVID-19. The chain has TRBV4-1 and TRBJ2-5; 8 bases agree with TRBD2. Sequencing input: peripheral blood. CDR3 region: CASSQEPLVAGNQETQYF. The CDR3 DNA reads as TGCGCCAGCAGCCAAGAGCCATTGGTAGCGGGGAACCAAGAGACCCAGTACTTC.